This entry features one T cell receptor beta chain sequence. The data are from a study of blood T cell repertoires in COVID-19. On the study more broadly: There were acute and convalescent COVID-19 samples, and they came from the United States, Italy and Spain. PBMCs, B-cell-depleted T cells, or T cells provided the cDNA or gDNA that made up the material.

Methods used by the authors: For nucleated cells, counts were estimated from reference gene primer amplification. Sequencing was performed with immunoSEQ multiplex PCR; in TCRdb, only in-frame clones are kept and a portion is missing. D and trimming were read from the DNA, whereas the V and J calls and clone size are those reported in that table. The sample lists some 220,000 clones; 60% to 85% were seen once. The CDR3 totals 15 residues. The V gene's germline CDR1 is LGHNA and CDR2 YSLEER. V dropped 0 bases and J dropped 1 base, with 10 bases sitting between them. This sequence was found in a woman in her 70s with acute or convalescent COVID-19. The rearrangement joins TRBV4-3 to TRBJ2-7; D is unresolved. Sequences were obtained from peripheral blood. This CDR3 reads CASSQDQSQSYEQYF. In DNA, the CDR3 is TGCGCCAGCAGCCAAGATCAGTCGCAGTCCTACGAGCAGTACTTC.